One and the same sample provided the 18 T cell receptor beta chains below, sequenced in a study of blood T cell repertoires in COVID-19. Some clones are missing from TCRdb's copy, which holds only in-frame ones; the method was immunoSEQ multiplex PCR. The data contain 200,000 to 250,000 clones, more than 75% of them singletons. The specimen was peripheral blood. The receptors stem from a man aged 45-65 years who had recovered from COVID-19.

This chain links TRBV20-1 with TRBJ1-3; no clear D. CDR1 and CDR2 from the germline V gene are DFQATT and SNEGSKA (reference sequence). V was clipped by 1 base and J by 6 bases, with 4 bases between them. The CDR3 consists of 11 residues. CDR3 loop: CSARGANTIYF. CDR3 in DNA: TGCAGTGCTAGAGGGGCAAACACCATATATTTT.

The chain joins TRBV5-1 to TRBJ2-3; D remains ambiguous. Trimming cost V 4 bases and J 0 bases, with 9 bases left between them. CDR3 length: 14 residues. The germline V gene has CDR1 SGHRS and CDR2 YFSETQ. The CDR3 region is CASSPTPSTDTQYF. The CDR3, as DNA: TGCGCCAGCAGCCCGACACCTAGCACAGATACGCAGTATTTT.

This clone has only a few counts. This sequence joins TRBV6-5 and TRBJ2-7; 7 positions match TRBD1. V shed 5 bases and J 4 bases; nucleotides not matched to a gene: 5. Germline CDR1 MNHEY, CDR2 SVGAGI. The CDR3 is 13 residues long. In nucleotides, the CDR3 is TGTGCCAGCAGTAGCTCAGGGGGTTACGAGCAGTACTTC. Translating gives CASSSSGGYEQYF.

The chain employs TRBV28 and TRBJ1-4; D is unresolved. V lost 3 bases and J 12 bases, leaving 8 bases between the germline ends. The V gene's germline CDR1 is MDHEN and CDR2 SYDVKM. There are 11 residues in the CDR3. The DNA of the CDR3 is TGTGCCAGCAGTTTGCAGTTCCAACTGTTTTTT. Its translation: CASSLQFQLFF. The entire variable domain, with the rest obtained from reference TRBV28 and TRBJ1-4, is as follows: DVKVTQSSRYLVKRTGEKVFLECVQDMDHENMFWYRQDPGLGLRLIYFSYDVKMKEKGDIPEGYSVSREKKERFSLILESASTNQTSMYLCASSLQFQLFFGSGTQLSVL.

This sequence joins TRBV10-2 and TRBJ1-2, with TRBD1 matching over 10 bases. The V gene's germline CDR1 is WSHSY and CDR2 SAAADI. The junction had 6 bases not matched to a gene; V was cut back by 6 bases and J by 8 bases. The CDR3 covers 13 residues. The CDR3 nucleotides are TGCGCCAGCAGCAAGGGACAGGGGAGCGGCTACACCTTC. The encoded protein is CASSKGQGSGYTF.

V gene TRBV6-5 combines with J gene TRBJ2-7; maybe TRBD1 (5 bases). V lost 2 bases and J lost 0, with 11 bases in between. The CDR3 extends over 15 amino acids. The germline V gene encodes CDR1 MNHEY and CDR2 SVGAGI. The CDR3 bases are TGTGCCAGCAGTTACAGGCAGGACATCTCCTACGAGCAGTACTTC. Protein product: CASSYRQDISYEQYF.

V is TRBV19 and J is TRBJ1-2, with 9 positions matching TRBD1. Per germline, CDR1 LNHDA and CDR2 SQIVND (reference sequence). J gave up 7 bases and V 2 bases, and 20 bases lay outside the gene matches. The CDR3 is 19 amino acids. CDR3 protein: CASSISGFGTGGLSRGYTF. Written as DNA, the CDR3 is TGTGCCAGTAGTATATCGGGGTTCGGCACAGGGGGCCTGTCGCGTGGCTACACCTTC.

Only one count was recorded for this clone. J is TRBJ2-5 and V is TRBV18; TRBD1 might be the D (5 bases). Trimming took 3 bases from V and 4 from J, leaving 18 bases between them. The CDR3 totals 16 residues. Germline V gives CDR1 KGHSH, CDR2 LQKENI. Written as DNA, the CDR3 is TGTGCCAGCTCACCGAAACCCCGGCAGGGCTTAGAGACCCAGTACTTC. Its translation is CASSPKPRQGLETQYF.

CDR3 loop: CASSLWGSASGANVLTF. CDR3 nucleotides: TGTGCCAGCAGTTTATGGGGCTCGGCCTCTGGGGCCAACGTCCTGACTTTC. The chain has TRBV27 and TRBJ2-6, with a weak D call TRBD1 (5 bases). CDR1 is MNHEY and CDR2 is SMNVEV in the germline V gene (reference sequence). The V end was cut by 1 base, the J end by 0 bases, with 10 bases between. This CDR3 has 17 amino acids.

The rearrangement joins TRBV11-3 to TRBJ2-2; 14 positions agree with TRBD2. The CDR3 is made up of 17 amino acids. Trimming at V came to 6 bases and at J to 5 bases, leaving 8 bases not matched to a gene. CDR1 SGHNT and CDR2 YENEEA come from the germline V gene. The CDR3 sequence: CASSQTSGRALTGELFF. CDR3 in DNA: TGTGCCAGCAGTCAGACTAGCGGGAGGGCCCTGACCGGGGAGCTGTTTTTT.

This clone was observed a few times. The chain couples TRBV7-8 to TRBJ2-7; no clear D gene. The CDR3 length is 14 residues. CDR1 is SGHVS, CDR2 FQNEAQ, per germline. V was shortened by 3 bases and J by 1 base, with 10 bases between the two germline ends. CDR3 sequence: CASSFTTPSYEQYF. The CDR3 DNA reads TGTGCCAGCAGCTTTACGACACCTTCCTACGAGCAGTACTTC.

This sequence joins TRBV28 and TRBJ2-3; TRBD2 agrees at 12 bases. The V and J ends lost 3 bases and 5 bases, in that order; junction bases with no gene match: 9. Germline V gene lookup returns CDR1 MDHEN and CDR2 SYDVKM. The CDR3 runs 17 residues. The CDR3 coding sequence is TGTGCCAGCAGTTTCTCTAGCGGGAGGGTTGTAAGAGATACGCAGTATTTT. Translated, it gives CASSFSSGRVVRDTQYF. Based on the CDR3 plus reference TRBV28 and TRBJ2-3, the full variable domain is DVKVTQSSRYLVKRTGEKVFLECVQDMDHENMFWYRQDPGLGLRLIYFSYDVKMKEKGDIPEGYSVSREKKERFSLILESASTNQTSMYLCASSFSSGRVVRDTQYFGPGTRLTVL.

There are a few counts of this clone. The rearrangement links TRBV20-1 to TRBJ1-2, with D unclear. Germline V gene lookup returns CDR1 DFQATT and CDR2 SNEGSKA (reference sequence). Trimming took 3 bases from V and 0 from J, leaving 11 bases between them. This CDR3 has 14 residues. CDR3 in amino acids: CSASPSGTNYGYTF. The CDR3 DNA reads TGCAGTGCTAGTCCATCAGGAACTAACTATGGCTACACCTTC.

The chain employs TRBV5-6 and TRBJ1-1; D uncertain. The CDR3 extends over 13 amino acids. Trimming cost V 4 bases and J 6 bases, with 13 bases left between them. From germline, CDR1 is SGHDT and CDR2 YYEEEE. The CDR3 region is CASSPSAEAEAFF. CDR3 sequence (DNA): TGTGCCAGCAGCCCCTCCGCAGAGGCTGAAGCTTTCTTT.

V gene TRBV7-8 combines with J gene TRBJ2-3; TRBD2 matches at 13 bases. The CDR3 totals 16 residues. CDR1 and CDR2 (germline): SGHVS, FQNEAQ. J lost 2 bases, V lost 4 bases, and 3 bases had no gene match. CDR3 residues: CASSSGLAGNTDTQYF. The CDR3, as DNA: TGTGCCAGCAGCTCGGGACTAGCGGGGAACACAGATACGCAGTATTTT.

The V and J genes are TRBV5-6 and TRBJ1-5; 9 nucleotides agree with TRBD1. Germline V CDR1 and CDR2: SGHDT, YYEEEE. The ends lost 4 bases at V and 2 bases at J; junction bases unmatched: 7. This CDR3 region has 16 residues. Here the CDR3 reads CASSRERTGGNQPQHF. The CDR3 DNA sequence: TGTGCCAGCAGCCGGGAGAGGACAGGGGGCAATCAGCCCCAGCATTTT.

CDR3 loop: CASSGTLAGKSSTDTQYF. The CDR3 region has the DNA TGTGCCAGCAGTGGGACGCTAGCGGGAAAATCTAGCACAGATACGCAGTATTTT. This chain joins TRBV27 and TRBJ2-3; TRBD2 agrees at 9 bases. CDR1 and CDR2 (germline): MNHEY, SMNVEV (reference sequence). V trimming: 5 bases; J trimming: 0 bases; junction bases outside the gene matches: 12. CDR3 length: 18 residues.

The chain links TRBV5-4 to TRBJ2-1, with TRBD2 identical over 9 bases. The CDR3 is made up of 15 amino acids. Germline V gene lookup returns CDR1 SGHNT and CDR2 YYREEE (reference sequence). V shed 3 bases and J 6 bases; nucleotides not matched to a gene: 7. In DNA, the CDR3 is TGTGCCAGCAGCTCTCTAGCGGGGCGGAGCAATGAGCAGTTCTTC. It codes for CASSSLAGRSNEQFF.